This T cell receptor beta chain was captured by sequencing in a study of regulatory T cells in long-lasting Graves disease. The time point here: newly diagnosed GD, antithyroid drugs for less than 3 months. PBMCs provided the RNA from which the TCR library was made. As concerns this clonotype: Its specificity is unknown.

This CDR3 region has 16 residues. V trimming: 6 bases; J trimming: 8 bases; junction bases outside the gene matches: 9. CDR1 is LNHDA, CDR2 SQIVND, per germline (reference sequence). Notes on the study in general: Graves' patients with persistent disease showed TCR diversity lower than patients newly diagnosed.

Libraries of TCR beta came from iRepertoire HTBI primers plus Arm-PCR of CDR3 regions. Source study methods: Across samples, more than 55 TRBV and about 15 TRBJ segments were found. One entry per CDR3 protein results from TCRdb running MiXCR on the multiplex PCR reads. The V and J calls come from TCRdb's annotation, not from the publication. The sample yields 350,000 to 450,000 distinct CDR3 sequences, 15% seen once. The same data also went into a second study, on T cells in Graves' hyperthyroidism and ophthalmopathy. From that study: Also found in blood were most expanded thyroid clonotypes above 0.001.

Sequences were derived from peripheral blood mononuclear cells (PBMCs), sampled at new diagnosis, from a patient treated with antithyroid drugs. The clonotype comes from a woman aged 40 to 50 with Graves disease. The genes are TRBV19 and TRBJ2-2, with TRBD2 matching 13 bases. Here the CDR3 DNA reads TGTGCCAGTAGGGCCCAACTAGCGGGAGGGCCGGGGGAGCTGTTTTTT. Translation: CASRAQLAGGPGELFF. Full variable domain (remainder filled in from reference TRBV19 and TRBJ2-2): DGGITQSPKYLFRKEGQNVTLSCEQNLNHDAMYWYRQDPGQGLRLIYYSQIVNDFQKGDIAEGYSVSREKKESFPLTVTSAQKNPTAFYLCASRAQLAGGPGELFFGEGSRLTVL.